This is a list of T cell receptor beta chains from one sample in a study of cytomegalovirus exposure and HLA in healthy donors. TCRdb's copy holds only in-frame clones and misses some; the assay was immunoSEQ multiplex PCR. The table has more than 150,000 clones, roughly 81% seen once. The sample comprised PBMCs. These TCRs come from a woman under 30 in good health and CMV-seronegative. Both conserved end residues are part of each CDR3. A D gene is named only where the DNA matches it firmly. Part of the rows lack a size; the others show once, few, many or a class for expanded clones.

TGTGCCAGCAGCTTAAGGGGAGGGTCGTACGAGCAGTACTTC CASSLRGGSYEQYF once TRBJ2-7 TRBD2 14 TRBV7-2
TGCGCCAGCAGCCAAGATCAGGCTTATGGCTACACCTTC CASSQDQAYGYTF NA TRBJ1-2 NA 13 TRBV4-3
TGTGCCTGGAGTTCCGGGGGGATAGGTAATGAAAAACTGTTTTTT CAWSSGGIGNEKLFF NA TRBJ1-4 NA 15 TRBV30
TGTGCCAGCAGCCAGGCACGGGACAGGAGTTTCAATGAGCAGTTCTTC CASSQARDRSFNEQFF once TRBJ2-1 TRBD1 16 TRBV28
TGTGCCAGTAGTATCGACAGTCCCTACGAGCAGTACTTC CASSIDSPYEQYF NA TRBJ2-7 NA 13 TRBV19
TGCGCCAGCAGCCACGTAGACCCAGGGCAGCCCCAGCATTTT CASSHVDPGQPQHF NA TRBJ1-5 NA 14 TRBV4-1
TGCGCCAGCAGCCCGGGACAGGAAAGCTCCTACGAGCAGTACTTC CASSPGQESSYEQYF once TRBJ2-7 TRBD1 15 TRBV5-1
TGTGCCAGCAGAACAGGGGTCGGTCAGCCCCAGCATTTT CASRTGVGQPQHF NA TRBJ1-5 TRBD1 13 TRBV6-6
TGTGCCAGCAGCTTAGACAGCTACGAGCAGTACTTC CASSLDSYEQYF NA TRBJ2-7 NA 12 TRBV11-1
TGTGCCAGTAGTATTAGCGGGGCTAGCACAGATACGCAGTATTTT CASSISGASTDTQYF once TRBJ2-3 TRBD2 15 TRBV19
TGTGCCATCAGGACAGGGATAAATGAGCAGTTCTTC CAIRTGINEQFF NA TRBJ2-1 TRBD1 12 TRBV10-3
TGTGCCAGCAGTTACCTAGGACTAGCTGGGGCCGGGGAGCTGTTTTTT CASSYLGLAGAGELFF NA TRBJ2-2 TRBD2 16 TRBV6-6
TGCAGCGGGCGGGGTCCAGGGGAGACCCAGTACTTC CSGRGPGETQYF NA TRBJ2-5 NA 12 TRBV29-1
TGCGCCAGCAGCTTGAATACGGGCTCCTACAATGAGCAGTTCTTC CASSLNTGSYNEQFF NA TRBJ2-1 NA 15 TRBV5-1
TGTGCCAGCAGTTTATCCGGTGGGACAGGGGGCTCCTACGAGCAGTACTTC CASSLSGGTGGSYEQYF NA TRBJ2-7 TRBD1 17 TRBV28
TGTGCCAGTAGTATAGATATTCCTGGAAACACCATATATTTT CASSIDIPGNTIYF NA TRBJ1-3 NA 14 TRBV19
TGTGCCAGCAGCGTCGACTACCCCACGGGATATACGCAGTATTTT CASSVDYPTGYTQYF NA TRBJ2-3 NA 15 TRBV9
TGTGCCAGCAGTTACCTACAGGAGCACTATGGCTACACCTTC CASSYLQEHYGYTF NA TRBJ1-2 NA 14 TRBV6-6
TGCGCCAGCAGCCTAGCGGGAAACAATGAGCAGTTCTTC CASSLAGNNEQFF NA TRBJ2-1 TRBD2 13 TRBV10-1
TGTGCCAGCAGCTTGTCCGGGACACAACTCTACTTAAACTATGGCTACACCTTC CASSLSGTQLYLNYGYTF NA TRBJ1-2 NA 18 TRBV5-8
TGTGCCACCAGCAGAGACTTACGGGCAGATACGCAGTATTTT CATSRDLRADTQYF NA TRBJ2-3 NA 14 TRBV15
TGTGCCAGCAGCTTAATCTCTGGATACAGGGGGGACAGCTATGGCTACACCTTC CASSLISGYRGDSYGYTF NA TRBJ1-2 TRBD1 18 TRBV7-3
TGTGCCAGCAGCCAAGATGGGGGGTTTGGGGAGACCCAGTACTTC CASSQDGGFGETQYF NA TRBJ2-5 NA 15 TRBV14
TGCGCCAGCAGCTTGGAACAGTCTAATTCACCCCTCCACTTT CASSLEQSNSPLHF NA TRBJ1-6 NA 14 TRBV5-1
TGTGCCTGGAGTGTCCGTCGGGACAATGAGCAGTTCTTC CAWSVRRDNEQFF NA TRBJ2-1 NA 13 TRBV30
TGTGCCAGCGCGACAGGGGGCGCGGGGAAAGAGACCCAGTACTTC CASATGGAGKETQYF NA TRBJ2-5 TRBD1 15 TRBV28
TGTGCAACAGGGGGCTTGAGCTATGGCTACACCTTC CATGGLSYGYTF NA TRBJ1-2 TRBD1 12 TRBV28
TGCGCCAGCAGCCAAGATCGCGACAATGAGCAGTTCTTC CASSQDRDNEQFF NA TRBJ2-1 NA 13 TRBV4-3
TGTGCCAGTAGCCGCACAGGCGCGAGAACTGAAGCTTTCTTT CASSRTGARTEAFF NA TRBJ1-1 NA 14 TRBV19